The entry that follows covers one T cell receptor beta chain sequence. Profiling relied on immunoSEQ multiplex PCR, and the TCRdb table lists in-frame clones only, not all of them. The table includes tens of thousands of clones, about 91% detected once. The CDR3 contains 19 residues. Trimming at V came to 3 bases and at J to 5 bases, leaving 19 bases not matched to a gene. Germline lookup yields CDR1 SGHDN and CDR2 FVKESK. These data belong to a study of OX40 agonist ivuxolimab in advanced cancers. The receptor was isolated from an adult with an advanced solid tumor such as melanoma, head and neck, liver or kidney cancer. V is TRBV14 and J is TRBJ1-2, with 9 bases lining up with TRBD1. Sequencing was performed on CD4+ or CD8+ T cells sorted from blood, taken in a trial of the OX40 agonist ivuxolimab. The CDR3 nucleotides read TGTGCCAGCAGCCAGGATGCCCCCTCCGGACAGGGGCCCGAGTATGGCTACACCTTC. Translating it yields CASSQDAPSGQGPEYGYTF.